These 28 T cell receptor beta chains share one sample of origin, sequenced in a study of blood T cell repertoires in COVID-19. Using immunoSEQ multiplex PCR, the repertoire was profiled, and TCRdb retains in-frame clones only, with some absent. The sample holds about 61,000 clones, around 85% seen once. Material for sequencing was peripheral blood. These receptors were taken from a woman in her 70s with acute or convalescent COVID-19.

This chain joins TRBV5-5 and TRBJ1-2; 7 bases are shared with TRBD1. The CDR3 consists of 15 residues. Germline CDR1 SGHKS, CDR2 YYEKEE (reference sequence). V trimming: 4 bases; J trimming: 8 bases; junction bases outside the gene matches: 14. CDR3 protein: CASSRTGARERGYTF. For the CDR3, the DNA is TGTGCCAGCAGCCGAACAGGGGCGAGAGAGAGAGGCTACACCTTC.

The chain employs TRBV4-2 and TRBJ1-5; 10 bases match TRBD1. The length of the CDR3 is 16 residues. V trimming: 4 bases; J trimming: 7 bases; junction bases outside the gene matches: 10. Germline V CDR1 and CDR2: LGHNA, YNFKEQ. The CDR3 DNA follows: TGTGCCAGCAGCCTCACCGGGACAGGGGAGCGACAGCCCCAGCATTTT. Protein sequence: CASSLTGTGERQPQHF.

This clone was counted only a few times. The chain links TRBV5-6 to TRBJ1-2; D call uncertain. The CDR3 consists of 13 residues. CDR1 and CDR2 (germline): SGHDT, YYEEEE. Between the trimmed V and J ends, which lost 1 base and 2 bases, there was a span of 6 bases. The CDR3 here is CASSLYGNYGYTF. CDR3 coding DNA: TGTGCCAGCAGCTTGTACGGGAACTATGGCTACACCTTC. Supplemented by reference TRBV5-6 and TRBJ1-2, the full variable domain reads DAGVTQSPTHLIKTRGQQVTLRCSPKSGHDTVSWYQQALGQGPQFIFQYYEEEERQRGNFPDRFSGHQFPNYSSELNVNALLLGDSALYLCASSLYGNYGYTFGSGTRLTVV.

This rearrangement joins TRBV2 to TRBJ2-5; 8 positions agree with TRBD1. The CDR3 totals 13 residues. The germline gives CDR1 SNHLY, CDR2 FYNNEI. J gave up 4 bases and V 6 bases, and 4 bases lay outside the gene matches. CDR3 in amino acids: CASSRGRLETQYF. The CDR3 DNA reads TGTGCCAGCAGCAGGGGGCGGCTAGAGACCCAGTACTTC.

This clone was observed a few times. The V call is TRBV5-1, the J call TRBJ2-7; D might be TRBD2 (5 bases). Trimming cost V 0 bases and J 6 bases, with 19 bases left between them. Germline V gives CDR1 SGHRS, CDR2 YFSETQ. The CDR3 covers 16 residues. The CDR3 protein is CASSLDPIRTLGEQYF. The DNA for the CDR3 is TGCGCCAGCAGCTTGGACCCTATTAGGACTTTAGGCGAGCAGTACTTC.

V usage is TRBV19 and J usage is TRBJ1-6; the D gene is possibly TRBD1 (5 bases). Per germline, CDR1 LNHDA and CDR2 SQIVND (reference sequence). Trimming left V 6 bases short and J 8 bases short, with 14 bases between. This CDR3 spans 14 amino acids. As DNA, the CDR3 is TGTGCCAGTAGCGGGGGGACTGAGTATTCACCCCTCCACTTT. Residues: CASSGGTEYSPLHF.

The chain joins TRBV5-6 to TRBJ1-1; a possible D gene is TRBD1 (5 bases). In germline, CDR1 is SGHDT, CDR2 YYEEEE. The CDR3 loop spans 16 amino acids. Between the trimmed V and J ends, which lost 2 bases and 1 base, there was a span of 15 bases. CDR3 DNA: TGTGCCAGCAGCTTATATTCAGCGGGGGGGAACACTGAAGCTTTCTTT. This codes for CASSLYSAGGNTEAFF.

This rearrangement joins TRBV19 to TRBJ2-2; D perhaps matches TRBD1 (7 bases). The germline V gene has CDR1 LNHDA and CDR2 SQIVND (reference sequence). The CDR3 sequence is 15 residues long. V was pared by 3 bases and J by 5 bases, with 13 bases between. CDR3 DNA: TGTGCCAGTAGTATCATGACAGGGAGGACCGGGGAGCTGTTTTTT. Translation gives CASSIMTGRTGELFF.

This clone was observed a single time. The CDR3 sequence is CASSSRHFTEAFF. CDR3 coding DNA: TGTGCCAGTAGTAGCAGACACTTCACTGAAGCTTTCTTT. The rearrangement uses TRBV19 and TRBJ1-1; D remains ambiguous. In germline, CDR1 is LNHDA, CDR2 SQIVND (reference sequence). Trimming stripped 4 bases from V and 4 bases from J, with 10 bases between. This CDR3 comprises 13 residues.

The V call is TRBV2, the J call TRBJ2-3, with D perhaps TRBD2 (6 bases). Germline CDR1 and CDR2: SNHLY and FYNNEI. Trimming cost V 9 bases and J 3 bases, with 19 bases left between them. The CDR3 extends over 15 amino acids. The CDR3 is CASHRAAGITDTQYF. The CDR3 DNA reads TGTGCCAGTCACCGGGCTGCGGGGATAACAGATACGCAGTATTTT.

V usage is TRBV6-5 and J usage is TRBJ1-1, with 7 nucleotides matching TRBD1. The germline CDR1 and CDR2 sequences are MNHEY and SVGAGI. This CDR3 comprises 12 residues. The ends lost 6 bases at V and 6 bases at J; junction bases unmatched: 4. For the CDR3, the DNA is TGTGCCAGCAGGATCAGGGGGGCTGAAGCTTTCTTT. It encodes CASRIRGAEAFF.

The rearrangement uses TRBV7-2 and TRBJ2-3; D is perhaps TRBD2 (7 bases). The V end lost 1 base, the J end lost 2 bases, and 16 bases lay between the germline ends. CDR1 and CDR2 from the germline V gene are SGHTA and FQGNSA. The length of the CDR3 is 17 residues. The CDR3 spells CASSLGGGGPITDTQYF. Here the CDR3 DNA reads TGTGCCAGCAGCTTAGGTGGCGGGGGCCCGATCACAGATACGCAGTATTTT.

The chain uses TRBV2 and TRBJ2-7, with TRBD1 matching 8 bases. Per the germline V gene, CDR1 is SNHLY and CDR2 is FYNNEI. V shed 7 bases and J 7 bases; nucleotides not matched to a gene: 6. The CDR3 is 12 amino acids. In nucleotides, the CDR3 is TGTGCCAGCACGGGACAGGCGCAGGAGCAGTACTTC. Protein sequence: CASTGQAQEQYF.

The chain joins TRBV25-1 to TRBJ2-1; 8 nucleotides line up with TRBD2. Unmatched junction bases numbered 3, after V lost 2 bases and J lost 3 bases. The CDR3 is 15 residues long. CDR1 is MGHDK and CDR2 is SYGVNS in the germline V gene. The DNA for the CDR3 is TGTGCCAGCAGTGAACTAGCGGGTTACTACAATGAGCAGTTCTTC. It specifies CASSELAGYYNEQFF.

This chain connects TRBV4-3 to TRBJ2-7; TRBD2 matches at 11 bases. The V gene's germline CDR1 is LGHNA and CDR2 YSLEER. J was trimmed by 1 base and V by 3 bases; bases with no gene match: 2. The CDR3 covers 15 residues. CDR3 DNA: TGCGCCAGCAGCCAGGCTAGCGGGGGGTCCTACGAGCAGTACTTC. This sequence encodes CASSQASGGSYEQYF.

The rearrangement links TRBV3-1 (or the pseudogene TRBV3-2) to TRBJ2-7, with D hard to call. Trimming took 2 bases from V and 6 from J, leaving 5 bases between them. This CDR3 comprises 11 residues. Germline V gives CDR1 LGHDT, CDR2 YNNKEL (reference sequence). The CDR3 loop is CASSQFREQYF. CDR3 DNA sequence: TGTGCCAGCAGCCAATTTCGCGAGCAGTACTTC.

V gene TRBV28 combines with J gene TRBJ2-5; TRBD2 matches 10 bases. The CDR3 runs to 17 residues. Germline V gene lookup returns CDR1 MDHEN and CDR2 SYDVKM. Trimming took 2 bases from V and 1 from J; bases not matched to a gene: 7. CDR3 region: CASSLSYKRGGQETQYF. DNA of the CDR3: TGTGCCAGCAGTTTAAGTTACAAGCGGGGGGGCCAAGAGACCCAGTACTTC. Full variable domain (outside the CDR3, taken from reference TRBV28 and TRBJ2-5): DVKVTQSSRYLVKRTGEKVFLECVQDMDHENMFWYRQDPGLGLRLIYFSYDVKMKEKGDIPEGYSVSREKKERFSLILESASTNQTSMYLCASSLSYKRGGQETQYFGPGTRLLVL.

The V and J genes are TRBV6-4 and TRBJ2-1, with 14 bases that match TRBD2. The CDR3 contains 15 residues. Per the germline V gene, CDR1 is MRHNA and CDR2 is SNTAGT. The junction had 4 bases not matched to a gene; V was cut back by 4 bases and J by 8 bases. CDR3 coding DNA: TGTGCCAGCAGTGTCCGACTAGCGGGGGGGCATGAGCAGTTCTTC. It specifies CASSVRLAGGHEQFF.

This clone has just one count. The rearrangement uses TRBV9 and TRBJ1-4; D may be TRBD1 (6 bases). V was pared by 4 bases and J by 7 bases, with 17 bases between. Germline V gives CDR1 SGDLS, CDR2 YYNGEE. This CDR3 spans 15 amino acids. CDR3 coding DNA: TGTGCCAGCAGCCCGAGGGGGGGATACGGTGAAAAACTGTTTTTT. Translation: CASSPRGGYGEKLFF.

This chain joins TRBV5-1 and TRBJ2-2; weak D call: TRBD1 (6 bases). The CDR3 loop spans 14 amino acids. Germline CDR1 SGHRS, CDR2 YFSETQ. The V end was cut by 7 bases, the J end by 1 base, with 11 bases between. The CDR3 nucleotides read TGCGCCAGCCAGACAGGTCAGAACACCGGGGAGCTGTTTTTT. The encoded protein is CASQTGQNTGELFF.

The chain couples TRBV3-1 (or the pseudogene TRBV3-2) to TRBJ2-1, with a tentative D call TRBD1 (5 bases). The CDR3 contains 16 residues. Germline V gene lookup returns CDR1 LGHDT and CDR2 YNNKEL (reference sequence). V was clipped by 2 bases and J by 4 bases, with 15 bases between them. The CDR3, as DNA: TGTGCCAGCAGCCAATCTCCCCTGGACATTTACAATGAGCAGTTCTTC. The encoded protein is CASSQSPLDIYNEQFF.

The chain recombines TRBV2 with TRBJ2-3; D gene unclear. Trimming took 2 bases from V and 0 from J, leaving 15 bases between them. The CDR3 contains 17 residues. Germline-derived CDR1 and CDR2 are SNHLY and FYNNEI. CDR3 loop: CASSELGRASSTDTQYF. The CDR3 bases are TGTGCCAGCAGTGAATTGGGCAGAGCCTCTAGCACAGATACGCAGTATTTT.

The CDR3 coding sequence is TGCGCCAGCAGCTTCTGGGGGGAATCCTATGGCTACACCTTC. Protein sequence: CASSFWGESYGYTF. The V call is TRBV5-1, the J call TRBJ1-2, with TRBD1 as a possible D gene (5 bases). CDR1 and CDR2 (germline): SGHRS, YFSETQ. V was shortened by 2 bases and J by 4 bases, with 12 bases between the two germline ends. The CDR3 is made up of 14 amino acids.

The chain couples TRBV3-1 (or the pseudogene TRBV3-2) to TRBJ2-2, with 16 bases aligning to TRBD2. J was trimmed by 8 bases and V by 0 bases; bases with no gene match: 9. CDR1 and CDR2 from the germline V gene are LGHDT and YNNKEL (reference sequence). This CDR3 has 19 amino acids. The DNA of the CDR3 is TGTGCCAGCAGCCAAGATACGCCGGGACTAGCGGGGGGGCCTGGGGAGCTGTTTTTT. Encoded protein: CASSQDTPGLAGGPGELFF.

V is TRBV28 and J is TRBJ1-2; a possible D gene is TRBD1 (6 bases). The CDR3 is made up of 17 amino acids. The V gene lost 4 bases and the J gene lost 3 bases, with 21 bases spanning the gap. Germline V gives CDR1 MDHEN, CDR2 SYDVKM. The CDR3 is CASSSPGGGPLDYGYTF. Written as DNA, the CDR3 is TGTGCCAGCAGTTCCCCTGGGGGGGGGCCCCTGGACTATGGCTACACCTTC.

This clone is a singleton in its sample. For the CDR3, the DNA is TGTGCCTGGAGCCTCCTAGTCACGGGGTTAGCAACTAATGAAAAACTGTTTTTT. Translation gives CAWSLLVTGLATNEKLFF. The chain links TRBV30 to TRBJ1-4; D unclear. The germline V gene has CDR1 GTSNPN and CDR2 SVGIG (reference sequence). With 3 bases removed from V and 0 bases from J, the gap between germline ends came to 20 bases. CDR3 length: 18 amino acids.

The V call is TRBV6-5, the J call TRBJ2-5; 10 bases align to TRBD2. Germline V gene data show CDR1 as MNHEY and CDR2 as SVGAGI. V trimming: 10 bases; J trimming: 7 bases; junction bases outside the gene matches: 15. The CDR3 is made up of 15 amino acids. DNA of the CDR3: TGTGCCACCGGAGGGGGGCTAGCGGGAGCGGGGACCCAGTACTTC. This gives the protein CATGGGLAGAGTQYF.

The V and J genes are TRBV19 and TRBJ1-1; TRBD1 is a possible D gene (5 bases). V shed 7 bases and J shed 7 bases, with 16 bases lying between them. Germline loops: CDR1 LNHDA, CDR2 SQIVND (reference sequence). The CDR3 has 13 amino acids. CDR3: CASKRQGDLEAFF. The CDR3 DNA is TGTGCCAGTAAGAGGCAGGGTGATCTTGAAGCTTTCTTT.